These 21 T cell receptor beta chains originate from one sample sequenced in a study of shared clonotypes between healthy human individuals. TCRdb's copy holds only in-frame clones and misses some; the assay was immunoSEQ multiplex PCR. This sample has roughly 2 million clones; approximately 95% occur once, and the top ten carry around 0.13%. The sequenced material came from naive CD4+ T cells sorted from blood. The subset is: CD45RA+ positively selected. The source is a man in his late teens or twenties in good health.

The chain recombines TRBV19 with TRBJ2-7, with 12 bases matching TRBD1. Per the germline V gene, CDR1 is LNHDA and CDR2 is SQIVND (reference sequence). The V segment lost 3 bases and the J segment 6 bases; nucleotides outside the gene matches: 3. The CDR3 contains 14 residues. CDR3 protein: CASSMGQGAGEQYF. The CDR3 nucleotides read TGTGCCAGTAGTATGGGACAGGGGGCAGGCGAGCAGTACTTC.

Points on this clone: At the DNA level, this CDR3 is encoded by other sequences in the same sample as well. The V and J genes are TRBV7-2 and TRBJ2-5; D unresolved. CDR3 length: 13 residues. Germline CDR1 is SGHTA and CDR2 is FQGNSA. The germline V and J ends were trimmed by 0 bases and 5 bases, with 7 bases remaining between them. CDR3 DNA: TGTGCCAGCAGCTTAGCTGGGCGGGAGACCCAGTACTTC. It yields the protein CASSLAGRETQYF.

This clone was detected only once. The chain recombines TRBV30 with TRBJ1-5, with D possibly TRBD1 on 6 matching bases. Per the germline V gene, CDR1 is GTSNPN and CDR2 is SVGIG (reference sequence). V lost 0 bases to trimming and J lost 7 bases, with 10 bases between them. This CDR3 region has 13 residues. This chain's CDR3 is CAWSVSGAQPQHF. The CDR3 bases are TGTGCCTGGAGTGTCTCGGGGGCACAGCCCCAGCATTTT.

The rearrangement joins TRBV9 to TRBJ2-3; TRBD2 agrees at 11 bases. Per the germline V gene, CDR1 is SGDLS and CDR2 is YYNGEE. The CDR3 covers 16 residues. V lost 3 bases and J lost 5; bases outside the gene matches: 8. CDR3 residues: CASSEIAGGPGDTQYF. Written as DNA, the CDR3 is TGTGCCAGCAGCGAAATAGCGGGAGGGCCCGGAGATACGCAGTATTTT.

The chain couples TRBV5-1 to TRBJ1-1; the D gene is possibly TRBD1 (5 bases). CDR1 SGHRS and CDR2 YFSETQ come from the germline V gene. V lost 0 bases and J 4 bases, leaving 13 bases between the germline ends. The CDR3 consists of 15 residues. CDR3 residues: CASSLGTTGTTEAFF. CDR3 nucleotide sequence: TGCGCCAGCAGCTTGGGTACCACAGGCACCACTGAAGCTTTCTTT.

This sequence joins TRBV29-1 and TRBJ2-7; 9 bases fit TRBD1. There are 14 residues in the CDR3. The J segment lost 6 bases and the V segment lost 3 bases, leaving 9 bases of the junction unmatched. The germline gives CDR1 SQVTM, CDR2 ANQGSEA. CDR3 sequence reads: CSVEAGQGGSEQYF. For the CDR3, the DNA is TGCAGCGTTGAGGCGGGACAGGGAGGTAGCGAGCAGTACTTC.

This clone was recorded once. This rearrangement joins TRBV7-9 to TRBJ1-2; D might be TRBD1 (5 bases). Germline values: CDR1 SEHNR, CDR2 FQNEAQ (reference sequence). This CDR3 is 16 amino acids long. V lost 0 bases, J lost 2 bases, and 13 bases lay in between. CDR3 nucleotide sequence: TGTGCCAGCAGCTTAGCGGGGGGATCTGCAAACTATGGCTACACCTTC. Residues: CASSLAGGSANYGYTF.

The chain couples TRBV30 to TRBJ1-5; tentative D call: TRBD1 (6 bases). This CDR3 has 11 amino acids. Between the trimmed V and J ends, which lost 0 bases and 15 bases, there was a span of 12 bases. The V gene's germline CDR1 is GTSNPN and CDR2 SVGIG (reference sequence). As DNA, the CDR3 is TGTGCCTGGAGTGTACGGGACATATTGCATTTT. Amino acids: CAWSVRDILHF.

The chain uses TRBV5-1 and TRBJ2-7, with a tentative D call TRBD2 (5 bases). Trimming cost V 6 bases and J 3 bases, with 19 bases left between them. CDR1 and CDR2 (germline): SGHRS, YFSETQ. This CDR3 comprises 15 residues. The CDR3 sequence is CASTPLEGVGYEQYF. The CDR3 region has the DNA TGCGCCAGCACGCCTCTTGAGGGAGTCGGCTACGAGCAGTACTTC.

V usage is TRBV9 and J usage is TRBJ1-1; D might be TRBD1 (6 bases). The CDR3 consists of 13 residues. Germline V gives CDR1 SGDLS, CDR2 YYNGEE. V was cut by 3 bases and J by 11 bases, with 17 bases left in between. CDR3 in amino acids: CASSGPPGTLAFF. DNA for the CDR3: TGTGCCAGCAGCGGACCTCCAGGGACATTGGCTTTCTTT. The full variable domain, rest sourced from reference TRBV9 and TRBJ1-1, is DSGVTQTPKHLITATGQRVTLRCSPRSGDLSVYWYQQSLDQGLQFLIQYYNGEERAKGNILERFSAQQFPDLHSELNLSSLELGDSALYFCASSGPPGTLAFFGQGTRLTVV.

For this clone: Other nucleotide sequences in the sample specify the same CDR3. V gene TRBV20-1 combines with J gene TRBJ2-5; no reliable D call. The CDR3 has 11 amino acids. The germline CDR1 and CDR2 sequences are DFQATT and SNEGSKA (reference sequence). Trimming shortened V by 4 bases and J by 2 bases, and 5 bases separated the two germline ends. CDR3 bases: TGCAGTGCTACAAATCAAGAGACCCAGTACTTC. Translating it yields CSATNQETQYF.

The chain recombines TRBV5-1 with TRBJ1-6; TRBD1 agrees at 9 bases. The CDR3 is made up of 18 amino acids. The junction had 9 bases not matched to a gene; V was cut back by 0 bases and J by 5 bases. Germline-derived CDR1 and CDR2 are SGHRS and YFSETQ. CDR3 sequence reads: CASSLAPVRDRDNSPLHF. The CDR3 bases are TGCGCCAGCAGCTTGGCGCCGGTCAGGGACAGGGATAATTCACCCCTCCACTTT.

Only one count was recorded for this clone. The CDR3 spells CAIRGGGADEAFF. As DNA, the CDR3 is TGTGCCATCAGGGGAGGGGGGGCGGATGAAGCTTTCTTT. This chain joins TRBV10-3 and TRBJ1-1, with D tentatively TRBD1 (6 bases). The CDR3 consists of 13 residues. The germline CDR1 and CDR2 sequences are ENHRY and SYGVKD. V was clipped by 6 bases and J by 7 bases, with 15 bases between them.

The chain uses TRBV5-1 and TRBJ2-7, with no clear D. Germline V gene lookup returns CDR1 SGHRS and CDR2 YFSETQ. The ends were cut back, 0 bases at V and 2 bases at J, with 18 bases in the middle. The CDR3 covers 17 residues. CDR3 in amino acids: CASSLAATGAAPYEQYF. CDR3 sequence (DNA): TGCGCCAGCAGCTTGGCGGCGACTGGTGCGGCTCCCTACGAGCAGTACTTC.

The chain has TRBV15 and TRBJ2-7; D is ambiguous. V was pared by 1 base and J by 2 bases, with 9 bases between. Germline CDR1 is LNHNV and CDR2 is YYDKDF (reference sequence). The CDR3 contains 14 residues. The CDR3 region is CATSRGGGPYEQYF. The CDR3 nucleotides are TGTGCCACCAGCAGAGGAGGCGGCCCCTACGAGCAGTACTTC.

This clone was recorded a few times. This chain links TRBV25-1 with TRBJ1-6; D is unclear. V lost 10 bases and J lost 6, with 10 bases in between. This CDR3 is built from 12 residues. The germline gives CDR1 MGHDK, CDR2 SYGVNS. The chain's CDR3 is CATTEGNSPLHF. The CDR3 DNA sequence: TGTGCCACCACGGAGGGTAATTCACCCCTCCACTTT.

The CDR3 nucleotides read TGTGCCAGCAGCTCCCGAGGACTAGCGGGGGCCCTCTCTGGGGCCAACGTCCTGACTTTC. It encodes CASSSRGLAGALSGANVLTF. The chain links TRBV7-3 to TRBJ2-6; 13 bases align to TRBD2. The CDR3 has 20 residues. V was clipped by 4 bases and J by 0 bases; unmatched bases: 9. The germline gives CDR1 SGHTA, CDR2 FQGTGA.

The chain couples TRBV10-3 to TRBJ2-7; 13 nucleotides match TRBD2. From germline, CDR1 is ENHRY and CDR2 SYGVKD. Losses at the gene ends were 4 bases for V and 7 bases for J; bases not matched to a gene: 13. The CDR3 is 17 amino acids. Here the CDR3 reads CAISGTSGGASPAEQYF. The CDR3 DNA follows: TGTGCCATCAGTGGCACTAGCGGGGGGGCGTCCCCTGCAGAGCAGTACTTC.

This chain connects TRBV20-1 to TRBJ2-1, with TRBD2 as a possible D gene (5 bases). The CDR3 consists of 9 residues. Germline CDR1 reads DFQATT; CDR2 reads SNEGSKA (reference sequence). V lost 6 bases, J lost 10 bases, and 7 bases lay in between. CDR3 sequence: CSATREQFF. The CDR3 nucleotides are TGCAGTGCCACTAGAGAGCAGTTCTTC.

The chain carries TRBV5-1 and TRBJ2-5; D is perhaps TRBD1 (5 bases). CDR1 is SGHRS, CDR2 YFSETQ, per germline. The CDR3 runs to 15 residues. V was cut by 1 base and J by 5 bases, with 15 bases left in between. CDR3 coding DNA: TGCGCCAGCAGCTTGAAGGCCCCCTCAGGGGAGACCCAGTACTTC. Translation: CASSLKAPSGETQYF.

The chain employs TRBV6-1 and TRBJ1-4; D gene ambiguous. The V and J ends lost 4 bases and 1 base respectively, with 10 bases between them. The V gene's germline CDR1 is MNHNS and CDR2 SASEGT. The CDR3 runs 15 residues. The CDR3 DNA follows: TGTGCCAGCAGTGTTCTCGTGGAAACTAATGAAAAACTGTTTTTT. Amino acids: CASSVLVETNEKLFF.